One and the same sample provided the 3 T cell receptor beta chains below, sequenced in a study of shared clonotypes between healthy human individuals. Assay used: immunoSEQ multiplex PCR; TCRdb lists only in-frame clones, some missing. The table includes some 200,000 clones, over 60% detected once. The specimen sequenced was memory CD4+ T cells sorted from blood. The sample's subset: CD45RA-negative fraction. The receptors were sampled from a man aged 25-45 years in good health.

This clone was observed a single time. Different DNA sequences within this sample yield the same CDR3. CDR3 coding DNA: TGCGCCAGCAGCTTGCCGAGCCAATACGAGCAGTACTTC. Its translation: CASSLPSQYEQYF. V is TRBV5-1 and J is TRBJ2-7; no clear D. The CDR3 is made up of 13 amino acids. The germline V gene has CDR1 SGHRS and CDR2 YFSETQ. Trimming pared 1 base from V and 4 bases from J, leaving 9 bases between.

The chain joins TRBV10-1 to TRBJ1-1; the match to TRBD1 covers 8 bases. The germline V gene has CDR1 WNHNN and CDR2 SYGVQD (reference sequence). The V and J ends lost 5 bases and 8 bases, in that order; junction bases with no gene match: 7. This CDR3 region has 13 residues. The CDR3 nucleotides are TGCGCCAGCAGTTTTGGACAGGGAGGAGAAGCTTTCTTT. Translating it yields CASSFGQGGEAFF.

This sequence joins TRBV29-1 and TRBJ1-5; tentative D call: TRBD1 (5 bases). Looked up from germline, CDR1 is SQVTM and CDR2 is ANQGSEA. The germline V and J ends were trimmed by 7 bases and 12 bases, with 19 bases remaining between them. This CDR3 is 12 amino acids long. CDR3 amino acids: CSALQPPGGQHF. CDR3 bases: TGCAGCGCGCTACAACCACCCGGGGGCCAGCATTTT.